This TCR beta chain was sequenced for a study of vaccination and CD4 T cells after COVID-19. Study context: Median time from COVID diagnosis to post-COVID sampling was approximately 3.5 months (35 to 161). Overlapping spike peptides from SARS-CoV-2, HCoV-NL63, HCoV-OC43 and HCoV-229E served to stimulate the cells. Whole-study results and caveats: Convalescent patients studied were relatively few, and early post-infection timepoints were absent.

The CDR3 is 13 residues long. Trimming cost V 3 bases and J 0 bases, with 5 bases left between them. From germline, CDR1 is SGHNT and CDR2 YENEEA. Sequencing of DNA taken from cultured CD4+ T cells relied on the Oncomine TCR Beta short-read assay. Using its own MiXCR run on the PCR reads, TCRdb lists one record per CDR3 protein. The profile shows about 20,000 distinct CDR3 sequences, about 52% of them singletons. Points on this clonotype: The antigen is not known.

Treatment reported: roughly ten-day PBMC culture with coronavirus spike peptide pools or control peptides (ViraFEST assay). ViraFEST relied on peptide pools to expand antigen-specific T cells; the TCRs were sequenced afterward. The material sequenced was CD4+ T cells from blood, cultured in vitro. The source is a human donor who had recovered from COVID-19. The chain couples TRBV11-3 to TRBJ1-1; D remains unclear. The CDR3 sequence is CASSFWLNTEAFF. In DNA, the CDR3 is TGTGCCAGCAGCTTCTGGCTGAACACTGAAGCTTTCTTT.